The source of this T cell receptor (beta chain) is a study of T cell repertoires in ileal Crohn's disease. Germline CDR1 is MNHNS and CDR2 is SASEGT. This CDR3 has 13 residues. Trimming took off 3 bases at V and 2 bases at J, with 7 bases between the two ends. Repertoires were generated with immunoSEQ multiplex PCR, while TCRdb's copy carries only in-frame clones and drops some. The sample carries several thousand clones, over 65% recorded once. This clone has just a few counts. The antigen remains undetermined. Points from the study as a whole: Compared with non-smokers, active smokers at surgery showed more clonal expansions. Sorted CD8 T cells held more high-frequency clones than CD4.

Sequenced: ileal tissue. The sequence was obtained from an adult with Crohn's disease. The V and J genes are TRBV6-1 and TRBJ1-2; D perhaps matches TRBD1 (6 bases). CDR3 sequence (DNA): TGTGCCAGCAGTGACACAGGGAACTATGGCTACACCTTC. It specifies CASSDTGNYGYTF.